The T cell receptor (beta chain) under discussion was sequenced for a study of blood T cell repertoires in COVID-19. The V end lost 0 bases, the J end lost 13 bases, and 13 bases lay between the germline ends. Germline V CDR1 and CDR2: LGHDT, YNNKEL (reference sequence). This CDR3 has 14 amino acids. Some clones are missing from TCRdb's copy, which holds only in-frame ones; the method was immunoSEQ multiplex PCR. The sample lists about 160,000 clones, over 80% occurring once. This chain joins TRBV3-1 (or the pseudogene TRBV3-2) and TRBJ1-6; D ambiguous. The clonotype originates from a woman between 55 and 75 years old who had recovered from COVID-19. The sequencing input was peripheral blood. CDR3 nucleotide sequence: TGTGCCAGCAGCCAAGATAGAGTTTCGAGCCCCCTCCACTTT. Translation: CASSQDRVSSPLHF.